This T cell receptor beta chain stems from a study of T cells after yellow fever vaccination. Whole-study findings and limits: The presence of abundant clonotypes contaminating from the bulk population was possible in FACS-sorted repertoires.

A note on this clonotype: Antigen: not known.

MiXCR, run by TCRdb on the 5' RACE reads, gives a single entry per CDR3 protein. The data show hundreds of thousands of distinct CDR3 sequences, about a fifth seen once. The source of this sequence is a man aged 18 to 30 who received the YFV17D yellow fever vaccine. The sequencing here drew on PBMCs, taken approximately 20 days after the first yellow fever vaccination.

For the CDR3, the DNA is TGTGCCAGCAGCCTTTTGACAGGGGATAATTCACCCCTCCACTTT. The encoded protein is CASSLLTGDNSPLHF. The chain couples TRBV7-9 to TRBJ1-6; 8 bases line up with TRBD1. Germline V gene sequence: CDR1 SEHNR, CDR2 FQNEAQ (reference sequence). The CDR3 is 15 amino acids. V shed 5 bases and J 5 bases; nucleotides not matched to a gene: 5. Variable domain in full (rest from reference TRBV7-9 and TRBJ1-6): DTGVSQNPRHKITKRGQNVTFRCDPISEHNRLYWYRQTLGQGPEFLTYFQNEAQLEKSRLLSDRFSAERPKGSFSTLEIQRTEQGDSAMYLCASSLLTGDNSPLHFGNGTRLTVT.